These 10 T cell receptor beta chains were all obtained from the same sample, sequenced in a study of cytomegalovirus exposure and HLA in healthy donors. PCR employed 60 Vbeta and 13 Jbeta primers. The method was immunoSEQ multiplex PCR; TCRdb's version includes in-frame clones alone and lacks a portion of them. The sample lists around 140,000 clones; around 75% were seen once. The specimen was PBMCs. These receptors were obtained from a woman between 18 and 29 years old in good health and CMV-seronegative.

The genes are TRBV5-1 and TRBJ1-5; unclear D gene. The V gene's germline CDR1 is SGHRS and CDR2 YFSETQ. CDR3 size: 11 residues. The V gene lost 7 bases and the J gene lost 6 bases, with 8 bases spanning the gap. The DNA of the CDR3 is TGCGCCAGCCTCCTTTGTCAGCCCCAGCATTTT. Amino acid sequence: CASLLCQPQHF.

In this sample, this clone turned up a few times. The CDR3: CASSPRLNNEQFF. CDR3 DNA sequence: TGTGCCAGCAGCCCCCGACTCAACAATGAGCAGTTCTTC. This chain links TRBV11-2 with TRBJ2-1; D is unclear. This CDR3 comprises 13 residues. CDR1 SGHAT and CDR2 FQNNGV come from the germline V gene. The V end was cut by 5 bases, the J end by 5 bases, with 10 bases between. The full variable domain, in which reference TRBV11-2 and TRBJ2-1 provide the parts outside the CDR3, is EAGVAQSPRYKIIEKRQSVAFWCNPISGHATLYWYQQILGQGPKLLIQFQNNGVVDDSQLPKDRFSAERLKGVDSTLKIQPAKLEDSAVYLCASSPRLNNEQFFGPGTRLTVL.

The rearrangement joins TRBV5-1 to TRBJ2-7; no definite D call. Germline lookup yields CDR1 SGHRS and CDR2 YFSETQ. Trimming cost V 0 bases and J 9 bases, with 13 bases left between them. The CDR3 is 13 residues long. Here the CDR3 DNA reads TGCGCCAGCAGCTTGGCCGGTCGGTCCGGGCAGTACTTC. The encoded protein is CASSLAGRSGQYF.

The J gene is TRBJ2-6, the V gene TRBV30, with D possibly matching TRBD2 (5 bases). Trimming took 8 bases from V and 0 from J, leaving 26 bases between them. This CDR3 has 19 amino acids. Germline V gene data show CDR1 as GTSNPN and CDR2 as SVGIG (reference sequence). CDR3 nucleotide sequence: TGTGCCCTGGAGGCCCGTACAGTTAAGATTAACTCTGGGGCCAACGTCCTGACTTTC. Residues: CALEARTVKINSGANVLTF.

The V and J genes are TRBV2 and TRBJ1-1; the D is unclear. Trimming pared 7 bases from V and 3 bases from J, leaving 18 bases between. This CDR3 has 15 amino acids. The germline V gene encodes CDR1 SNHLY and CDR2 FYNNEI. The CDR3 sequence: CASTGSDYRDTEAFF. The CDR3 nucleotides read TGTGCCAGCACCGGATCCGATTACCGGGACACTGAAGCTTTCTTT.

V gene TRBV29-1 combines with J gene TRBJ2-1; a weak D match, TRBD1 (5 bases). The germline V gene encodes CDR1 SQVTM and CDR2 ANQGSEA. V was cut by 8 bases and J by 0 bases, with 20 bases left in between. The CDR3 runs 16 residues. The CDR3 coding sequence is TGCAGCTCCAAGGGGCTGAGAAGTAGCTCCTACAATGAGCAGTTCTTC. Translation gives CSSKGLRSSSYNEQFF.

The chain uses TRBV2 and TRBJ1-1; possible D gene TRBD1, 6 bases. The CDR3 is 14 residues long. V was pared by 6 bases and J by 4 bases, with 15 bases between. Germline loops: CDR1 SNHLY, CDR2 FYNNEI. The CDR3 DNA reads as TGTGCCAGCAGCCTAAGGGGGTTGGGCACTGAAGCTTTCTTT. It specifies CASSLRGLGTEAFF.

CDR3 nucleotides: TGTGCCAGCTCCGGGGAGACCCAGTACTTC. The encoded protein is CASSGETQYF. This rearrangement joins TRBV7-9 to TRBJ2-5, with D unclear. The CDR3 extends over 10 amino acids. Germline lookup yields CDR1 SEHNR and CDR2 FQNEAQ (reference sequence). Deletions cut 8 bases from V and 5 bases from J, with 6 bases between.

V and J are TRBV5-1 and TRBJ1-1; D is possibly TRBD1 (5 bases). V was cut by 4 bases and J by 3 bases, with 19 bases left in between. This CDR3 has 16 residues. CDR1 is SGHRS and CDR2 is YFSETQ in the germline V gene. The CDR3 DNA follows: TGCGCCAGCAGCACTTGGACATCCCCGGGGGACACTGAAGCTTTCTTT. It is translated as CASSTWTSPGDTEAFF. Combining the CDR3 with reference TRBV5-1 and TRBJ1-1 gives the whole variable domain KAGVTQTPRYLIKTRGQQVTLSCSPISGHRSVSWYQQTPGQGLQFLFEYFSETQRNKGNFPGRFSGRQFSNSRSEMNVSTLELGDSALYLCASSTWTSPGDTEAFFGQGTRLTVV.

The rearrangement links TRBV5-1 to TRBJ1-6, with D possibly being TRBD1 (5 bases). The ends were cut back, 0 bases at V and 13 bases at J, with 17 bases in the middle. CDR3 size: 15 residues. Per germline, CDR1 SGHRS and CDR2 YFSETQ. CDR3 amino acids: CASSLEATGARPLHF. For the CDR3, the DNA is TGCGCCAGCAGCTTGGAGGCGACTGGGGCTCGGCCCCTCCACTTT.